These T cell receptor beta chains were read from a single sample in a study of T cell repertoires in ileal Crohn's disease. Measured with immunoSEQ multiplex PCR; TCRdb has only the in-frame clones, and not every one. Among some 1,800 clones listed, approximately 78% were seen once. Sequenced sample: ileal tissue. These TCRs come from an adult with Crohn's disease. The CDR3 runs from the conserved cysteine through the conserved F or W. D genes are given only for firm matches. Only some rows state a clone size, as once, few, many or a class for expanded clones.

CDR3nt,CDR3aa,j_gene,abundance,v_gene,d_gene
TGTGCCAGCAGCCTACAGGGGGACACTGAAGCTTTCTTT,CASSLQGDTEAFF,TRBJ1-1,once,TRBV6-5,TRBD1
TGTGCCAGCAGCCAAGAGGGAGAATACAATGAGCAGTTCTTC,CASSQEGEYNEQFF,TRBJ2-1,-,TRBV4-2,-
TGTGCCAGCAGTGAACAGGGATCCCACTATGGCTACACCTTC,CASSEQGSHYGYTF,TRBJ1-2,-,TRBV2,-
TGTGCCAGCAGCTTCGAGCGGGGGAAGGAGGATACGCAGTATTTT,CASSFERGKEDTQYF,TRBJ2-3,-,TRBV13,TRBD2
TGTGCCAGCACCCCTTCGGACACCCAGAGCTACACCTTC,CASTPSDTQSYTF,TRBJ1-2,once,TRBV28,-
TGTGCCAGCAACCTGACACCCACAGATACGCAGTATTTT,CASNLTPTDTQYF,TRBJ2-3,-,TRBV6-6,-
TGCGCCAGCAGTGAGAGCGGCAGGGGGGGCACAGATACGCAGTATTTT,CASSESGRGGTDTQYF,TRBJ2-3,-,TRBV10-1,-
TGTGCCAGCTCACCGCAGGGACAGCGAGAGACCCAGTACTTC,CASSPQGQRETQYF,TRBJ2-5,-,TRBV18,TRBD1
TGTGCCAGCAGTTTAACACAGGGGGCGGATGGAAAACTGTTTTTT,CASSLTQGADGKLFF,TRBJ1-4,-,TRBV27,TRBD1
TGTGCCTGGAGTCCCCAGTCCTATGGCTACACCTTC,CAWSPQSYGYTF,TRBJ1-2,-,TRBV30,-
TGTGCCAGCAGTTTAGCGGGGAGTGGCTACACCTTC,CASSLAGSGYTF,TRBJ1-2,once,TRBV28,-
TGTGCCAGCAGCTTAGGGACTAGCGGGGGGGGCACAGATACGCAGTATTTT,CASSLGTSGGGTDTQYF,TRBJ2-3,few,TRBV7-2,TRBD2
TGTGCCAGCATCAAACAGGGATTCGGCACTGAAGCTTTCTTT,CASIKQGFGTEAFF,TRBJ1-1,few,TRBV6-5,-
TGTGCCAGCAGCAAAGGGGGAATCCTTCCTGCGGGGGAGACCCAGTACTTC,CASSKGGILPAGETQYF,TRBJ2-5,-,TRBV21-1,-
TGTGCCAGCAGCTTGGACAGGGGGAGGATACAGCCCCAGCATTTT,CASSLDRGRIQPQHF,TRBJ1-5,few,TRBV7-8,TRBD1
TGTGCCAGCAGCTTAGAGTCGGACATTTCTTCCGAGCAGTACTTC,CASSLESDISSEQYF,TRBJ2-7,-,TRBV11-3,-
TGCGCCAGCAGCCAAAACGGGGGGGGAGGTTCACCCCTCCACTTT,CASSQNGGGGSPLHF,TRBJ1-6,-,TRBV4-3,-
TGTGCCAGTAGTCTGTCGACAGGGGGGGACACTGAAGCTTTCTTT,CASSLSTGGDTEAFF,TRBJ1-1,-,TRBV19,TRBD1
TGTGCCAGCAGCGTAGACTCTAGGGAGAGGTCGGGCCGGGAGCTGTTTTTT,CASSVDSRERSGRELFF,TRBJ2-2,-,TRBV9,-
TGTGCCAGCATCCTATCAGGGGGAGCCAAAAACATTCAGTACTTC,CASILSGGAKNIQYF,TRBJ2-4,-,TRBV28,TRBD1
TGTGCCAGCAGACTCCAGGGGGTGAACACTGAAGCTTTCTTT,CASRLQGVNTEAFF,TRBJ1-1,few,TRBV6-1,TRBD1
TGTGCCAGCAGTGTTCAGGGGACGGCCGGGGCCAACGTCCTGACTTTC,CASSVQGTAGANVLTF,TRBJ2-6,few,TRBV2,-
TGTGCCAGCAGCTTAGCCCCTCCGAGCTCCTATAATTCACCCCTCCACTTT,CASSLAPPSSYNSPLHF,TRBJ1-6,-,TRBV7-2,-
TGTGCCAGCTCACGGGGACAGGGAGCCGGTAACTATGGCTACACCTTC,CASSRGQGAGNYGYTF,TRBJ1-2,-,TRBV18,TRBD1
TGTGCCAGCAGTTTACAGGGGTTGAGCAATCAGCCCCAGCATTTT,CASSLQGLSNQPQHF,TRBJ1-5,once,TRBV6-6,TRBD1
TGTGCCTGGAGGCTAGGACAGTCCATGAACACTGAAGCTTTCTTT,CAWRLGQSMNTEAFF,TRBJ1-1,few,TRBV30,-
TGTGCCATCAGTGACAGGGACAACACAGATACGCAGTATTTT,CAISDRDNTDTQYF,TRBJ2-3,-,TRBV10-3,-
TGCGCCAGCAGCCAAGATATACGGCAGCCCCAGCATTTT,CASSQDIRQPQHF,TRBJ1-5,few,TRBV4-1,-
TGTGCCAGTAGTGCTCGCCCGGGGACTGAAGCTTTCTTT,CASSARPGTEAFF,TRBJ1-1,-,TRBV19,-
TGTGCCAGCAGCTTAGGCCGTAGCGGAGGGACCCAGTACTTC,CASSLGRSGGTQYF,TRBJ2-5,-,TRBV7-2,-
TGCGCCAGCCGCGACTTCGGTTCCGAGCAGTACTTC,CASRDFGSEQYF,TRBJ2-7,-,TRBV5-1,-
TGCGCCAGCAGCTTGGACCAAACCGGGAATGAGCAGTTCTTC,CASSLDQTGNEQFF,TRBJ2-1,-,TRBV5-1,-
TGTGCCTGGAGTGTAGATTTAGCAGGGGCGGGTTTTGGCTACACCTTC,CAWSVDLAGAGFGYTF,TRBJ1-2,-,TRBV30,-
TGTGCCAGCAGCTTACAGAGCTCCTATAATCCCCCCCTCCACTTT,CASSLQSSYNPPLHF,TRBJ1-6,-,TRBV2,-
TGTGCCAGCAGCCAAGACAACTCTGGAAACACCATATATTTT,CASSQDNSGNTIYF,TRBJ1-3,once,TRBV5-4,-
TGTGCCAGCAGCCCCCAGGGCGAGAGGGAAAAACTGTTTTTT,CASSPQGEREKLFF,TRBJ1-4,few,TRBV11-2,-
TGCGCCAGCAGCTTGGCCCCAGAGGGCTACGAGCAGTACTTC,CASSLAPEGYEQYF,TRBJ2-7,-,TRBV5-1,-
TGTGCCAGCAGCTTAGGTCTCTCTAGCCTCGATACGCAGTATTTT,CASSLGLSSLDTQYF,TRBJ2-3,once,TRBV11-3,-
TGTGCCAGCTCACCAGGACAGGGTAGGTACACTGAAGCTTTCTTT,CASSPGQGRYTEAFF,TRBJ1-1,-,TRBV18,TRBD1
TGTGCCAGCAGCTCATCAGGGGGCCGGAATGAGCAGTTCTTC,CASSSSGGRNEQFF,TRBJ2-1,-,TRBV7-8,TRBD1
TGTGCCAGCAGTGGAGGGGGAATTCAAGAGACCCAGTACTTC,CASSGGGIQETQYF,TRBJ2-5,-,TRBV2,-
TGTGCCAGCAGTAAACAGGGCTTCGATCAGCCCCAGCATTTT,CASSKQGFDQPQHF,TRBJ1-5,-,TRBV6-5,-
TGTGCCAGCAGCCATAGCGATCAAGAGACCCAGTACTTC,CASSHSDQETQYF,TRBJ2-5,few,TRBV5-4,-
TGTGCCAGCTCACCAGCCCGGGATGAAAAACTGTTTTTT,CASSPARDEKLFF,TRBJ1-4,-,TRBV18,-